This T cell receptor (beta chain) was identified during a study of long-term antiretroviral therapy in people with HIV. In germline, CDR1 is SNHLY, CDR2 FYNNEI. CDR3 length: 17 residues. V was clipped by 8 bases and J by 6 bases; unmatched bases: 12. This was the immunoSEQ v3.0 assay at survey level. Sequencing was performed with immunoSEQ multiplex PCR; in TCRdb, only in-frame clones are kept and a portion is missing. In the table there are some 45,000 clones, roughly 86% of which are singletons. The receptor comes from a woman in her forties or fifties with HIV. The material sequenced was unsorted PBMCs, taken 0.1 years before starting antiretroviral therapy. V and J are TRBV2 and TRBJ1-6; 11 bases map to TRBD1. The CDR3: CASGRGTGTGGNSPLHF. DNA of the CDR3: TGTGCCAGCGGGAGGGGAACCGGGACAGGGGGTAATTCACCCCTCCACTTT. Together with reference TRBV2 and TRBJ1-6, the CDR3 gives the full variable domain: EPEVTQTPSHQVTQMGQEVILRCVPISNHLYFYWYRQILGQKVEFLVSFYNNEISEKSEIFDDQFSVERPDGSNFTLKIRSTKLEDSAMYFCASGRGTGTGGNSPLHFGNGTRLTVT.